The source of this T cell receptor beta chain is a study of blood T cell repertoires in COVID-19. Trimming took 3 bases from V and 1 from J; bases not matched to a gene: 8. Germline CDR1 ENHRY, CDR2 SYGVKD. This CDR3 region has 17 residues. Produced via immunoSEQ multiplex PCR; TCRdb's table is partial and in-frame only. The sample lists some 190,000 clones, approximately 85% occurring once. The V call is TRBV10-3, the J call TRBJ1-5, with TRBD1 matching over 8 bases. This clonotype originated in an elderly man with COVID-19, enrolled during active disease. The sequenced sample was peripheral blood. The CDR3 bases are TGTGCCATCAGTGACCATGACCGGACAGGGAGCAATCAGCCCCAGCATTTT. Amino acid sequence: CAISDHDRTGSNQPQHF.